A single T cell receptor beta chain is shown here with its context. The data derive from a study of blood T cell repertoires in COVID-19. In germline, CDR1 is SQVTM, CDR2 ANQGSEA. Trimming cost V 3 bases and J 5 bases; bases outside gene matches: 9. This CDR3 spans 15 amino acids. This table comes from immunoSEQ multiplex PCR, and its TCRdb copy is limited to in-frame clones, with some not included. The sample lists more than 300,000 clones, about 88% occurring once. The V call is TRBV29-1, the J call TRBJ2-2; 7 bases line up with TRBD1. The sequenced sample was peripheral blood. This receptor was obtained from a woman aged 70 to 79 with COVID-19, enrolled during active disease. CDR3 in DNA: TGCAGCGTTGATCAAGGGGGCTGGGGAACCGGGGAGCTGTTTTTT. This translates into CSVDQGGWGTGELFF.